A selection of T cell receptor beta chains follows, all from one sample in a study of tumor-infiltrating lymphocytes in primary liver carcinoma. TCRdb re-derived calls from the multiplex PCR reads in MiXCR, one entry per CDR3 protein. The sample contains some 180,000 distinct CDR3 sequences, roughly 60% of which appear only once. The sample taken for sequencing was peripheral blood. The receptors stem from a man aged 40-49 years with primary liver carcinoma and hepatitis B virus infection. CDR3s include the opening cysteine and the closing phenylalanine or tryptophan. The D gene is left open where the match is weak. Expanded clones are given a class, and other clones once, few, many or no size at all.

-	-	TRBV5-1	TRBJ2-1	CASSDEGFNEQFF	TGCGCCAGCAGCGACGAGGGTTTCAATGAGCAGTTCTTC
once	-	TRBV29-1	TRBJ2-7	CSVDQGNSYEQYF	TGCAGCGTTGACCAGGGGAACTCCTACGAGCAGTACTTC
-	-	TRBV12-3/TRBV12-4	TRBJ2-3	CASSGGFTDMQYF	TGTGCCAGCAGCGGGGGTTTCACAGATATGCAGTATTTT
-	-	TRBV6-1	TRBJ1-5	CASRGGTSLQPQHF	TGTGCCAGCAGGGGGGGGACATCGCTACAGCCCCAGCATTTT
few	TRBD1	TRBV6-5	TRBJ2-7	CASSKGTGIGYEQYF	TGTGCCAGCAGCAAAGGGACAGGGATAGGTTACGAGCAGTACTTC
-	-	TRBV29-1	TRBJ1-1	CSVARETEASF	TGCAGCGTTGCCCGGGAGACTGAAGCTTCCTTT
-	-	TRBV25-1	TRBJ1-5	CASSEIGTRAALIEPQHF	TGTGCCAGCAGTGAAATCGGGACCAGGGCAGCTCTAATCGAGCCCCAGCATTTT
-	-	TRBV11-2	TRBJ2-7	CAGSSSAYEQYF	TGCGCCGGCAGCTCAAGTGCCTACGAACAGTACTTC
-	-	TRBV4-2	TRBJ2-6	CASSPSPSAFSGTNVLTF	TGTGCCAGCAGCCCCTCACCCTCGGCGTTCTCTGGGACCAACGTCCTGACTTTC
few	-	TRBV4-2	TRBJ2-1	CASSRRESSAFYNEQFF	TGTGCCAGCAGCCGTCGAGAGTCTAGCGCCTTTTACAATGAGCAGTTCTTC
-	-	TRBV6-5	TRBJ2-5	CASSYLGGDRETQYF	TGTGCCAGCAGTTACTTGGGTGGGGATAGGGAGACCCAGTACTTC
few	TRBD2	TRBV28	TRBJ2-7	CASRRPSGSRSYEQYF	TGTGCCAGCAGACGTCCTAGCGGGAGCCGCTCCTACGAGCAGTACTTC
many	-	TRBV11-3	TRBJ2-1	CASSLGGGQNEQFF	TGTGCCAGCAGCTTAGGCGGCGGCCAGAATGAGCAGTTCTTC
-	-	TRBV6-1	TRBJ1-2	CASSERGTGNYGYTF	TGTGCCAGCAGTGAACGAGGGACGGGAAACTATGGCTACACCTTC
few	-	TRBV6-5	TRBJ2-6	CASSYLILGQVYYSGANVLTF	TGTGCCAGCAGTTACTTGATACTCGGGCAGGTATACTACTCTGGGGCCAACGTCCTGACTTTC
-	TRBD2	TRBV11-2	TRBJ2-1	CASSLDQWTSSSYNEQFF	TGTGCCAGCAGCTTAGATCAATGGACTAGCAGCTCCTACAATGAGCAGTTTTTC
-	-	TRBV12-3/TRBV12-4	TRBJ2-1	CASSFRTASSYNEQFF	TGTGCCAGCAGTTTCCGGACAGCTAGCTCCTACAATGAGCAGTTCTTC
-	TRBD2	TRBV5-1	TRBJ2-3	CASSLAGRAPTDTQYF	TGCGCCAGCAGCTTGGCCGGGAGGGCACCCACAGATACGCAGTATTTT
-	TRBD1	TRBV5-5	TRBJ2-2	CASSLKGTASNTGELFF	TGTGCCAGCAGCTTGAAAGGGACAGCCTCGAACACCGGGGAGCTGTTTTTT
many	-	TRBV11-2	TRBJ2-3	CASSLVRGVGDTQYF	TGTGCCAGCAGCTTAGTTAGAGGGGTGGGAGATACGCAGTATTTT
-	TRBD2	TRBV10-3	TRBJ2-3	CAISGTSGRDTQYF	TGTGCCATCAGTGGCACTAGCGGGAGAGATACGCAGTATTTT
-	-	TRBV7-9	TRBJ2-1	CASSSGSNEQFF	TGTGCCAGCAGCTCCGGATCCAATGAGCAGTTCTTC
-	-	TRBV6-2/TRBV6-3	TRBJ2-3	CASSYSHMTDTQYF	TGTGCCAGCAGTTACTCCCACATGACAGATACGCAGTATTTT
-	-	TRBV13	TRBJ2-1	CASNRTGPYNEQFF	TGTGCCAGCAACCGGACTGGGCCCTACAATGAGCAGTTCTTC
-	TRBD2	TRBV4-2	TRBJ2-7	CASSQDPLAGEEQYF	TGTGCCAGCAGCCAAGATCCCCTAGCGGGAGAAGAGCAGTACTTC
-	TRBD1	TRBV4-1	TRBJ2-2	CASSLRDSPTTGKLFF	TGCGCCAGCAGCCTCCGGGACAGCCCCACCACCGGGAAGCTGTTTTTT
-	TRBD2	TRBV29-1	TRBJ2-1	CSVGLAGVNNEQFF	TGCAGCGTTGGACTAGCGGGAGTTAACAATGAGCAGTTCTTC
-	-	TRBV5-5	TRBJ2-3	CASSFYQAGDTQYF	TGTGCCAGCAGCTTTTACCAGGCGGGAGATACGCAGTATTTT
-	TRBD1	TRBV6-5	TRBJ1-1	CASVRQGTEAFF	TGTGCCAGCGTGAGACAGGGTACTGAAGCTTTCTTT
-	TRBD2	TRBV10-3	TRBJ2-3	CAISSGTSGPLTDTQYF	TGTGCCATCAGTTCCGGGACTAGCGGACCTCTCACAGATACGCAGTATTTT
few	TRBD2	TRBV11-2	TRBJ2-2	CASSLSVAGGAGELFF	TGTGCCAGCAGCTTGTCAGTAGCGGGAGGGGCCGGGGAGCTGTTTTTT
-	TRBD1	TRBV12-3/TRBV12-4	TRBJ1-5	CASTTGDSNQPQHF	TGTGCCAGTACCACAGGGGATAGCAATCAGCCCCAGCATTTT
once	-	TRBV29-1	TRBJ2-3	CSARGAGDTQYF	TGCAGCGCTCGGGGGGCGGGAGATACGCAGTATTTT
-	-	TRBV11-1	TRBJ2-7	CTSSVADEQYF	TGTACCAGCAGCGTGGCTGACGAGCAGTACTTC
few	-	TRBV28	TRBJ2-1	CASSSRHLNEQFF	TGTGCCAGCAGTTCCAGACACCTCAATGAGCAGTTCTTC
few	-	TRBV6-5	TRBJ1-6	CASTPRRDSPLHF	TGTGCCAGCACCCCCCGGAGGGATTCACCCCTCCACTTT